This T cell receptor (beta chain) was found in a study of shared clonotypes between healthy human individuals. Study in general: CD4 naive and memory got three plates each, CD8 naive two, CD8 memory one.

The deep-level immunoSEQ assay was used. Profiling relied on immunoSEQ multiplex PCR, and the TCRdb table lists in-frame clones only, not all of them. The sample has about 2,500,000 clones; 85% to 95% are singletons. A note on this clone: What it binds is unknown.

Study-level results: Sequencing depth was a factor that was expected to affect clonotype sharing among donors.

This sequence originates from a man younger than 35 in good health. Sample: naive CD4+ T cells sorted from blood. Subset noted: CD45RA+ positively selected.

DNA for the CDR3: TGTGCCAGCGGATTCCAAGGGCTTCTTGGAAACACCATATATTTT. Translated: CASGFQGLLGNTIYF. The V gene is TRBV6-1, the J gene TRBJ1-3; D gene uncertain. The germline V and J ends were trimmed by 8 bases and 3 bases, with 17 bases remaining between them. Germline lookup yields CDR1 MNHNS and CDR2 SASEGT. The CDR3 is made up of 15 amino acids.